These 20 T cell receptor beta chains came from one sample sequenced in a study of shared clonotypes between healthy human individuals. Sequencing used immunoSEQ multiplex PCR; TCRdb keeps in-frame clones, though not all of them. Here the sample spans 2 million to 2.5 million clones, under 95% being singletons. Source material: naive CD4+ T cells from PBMCs. The subset denotes: CD45RA+ positively selected. These receptors came from a man younger than 35 in good health. Some clones in this sample may be carry-over from other donors' samples.

The chain employs TRBV2 and TRBJ2-7; 7 bases are shared with TRBD1. This CDR3 is 13 amino acids long. The germline V gene encodes CDR1 SNHLY and CDR2 FYNNEI. The junction had 5 bases not matched to a gene; V was cut back by 4 bases and J by 5 bases. CDR3 bases: TGTGCCAGCAGTGGGACAGGAAAGGACGAGCAGTACTTC. Translation: CASSGTGKDEQYF.

This chain joins TRBV4-1 and TRBJ2-3; weak D call: TRBD2 (6 bases). The CDR3 totals 15 residues. V was cut by 4 bases and J by 0 bases, with 11 bases left in between. Germline values: CDR1 MGHRA, CDR2 YSYEKL. The CDR3 spells CASSPLGTSTDTQYF. DNA for the CDR3: TGCGCCAGCAGCCCACTAGGGACTAGCACAGATACGCAGTATTTT.

This clone was recorded a few times. The identical CDR3 is also encoded by other nucleotide sequences in the sample. The chain joins TRBV7-9 to TRBJ1-2, with 9 nucleotides matching TRBD1. J gave up 4 bases and V 5 bases, and 5 bases lay outside the gene matches. Germline CDR1 SEHNR, CDR2 FQNEAQ (reference sequence). The CDR3 runs to 14 residues. The CDR3 protein is CASSPGQGVYGYTF. The DNA of the CDR3 is TGTGCCAGCAGCCCGGGACAGGGTGTCTATGGCTACACCTTC.

The chain carries TRBV10-3 and TRBJ2-5; TRBD2 agrees at 11 bases. The CDR3 covers 15 residues. Losses at the gene ends were 5 bases for V and 4 bases for J; bases not matched to a gene: 6. In germline, CDR1 is ENHRY, CDR2 SYGVKD. CDR3: CAISSTSGKGETQYF. The CDR3 nucleotides are TGTGCCATCAGTTCGACTAGCGGGAAGGGAGAGACCCAGTACTTC.

The CDR3 protein is CASSLDSYSNQPQHF. Written as DNA, the CDR3 is TGCGCCAGCAGCCTAGACAGTTATAGCAATCAGCCCCAGCATTTT. The J gene is TRBJ1-5, the V gene TRBV4-1; TRBD1 might be the D (5 bases). In germline, CDR1 is MGHRA, CDR2 YSYEKL. V lost 4 bases to trimming and J lost 0 bases, with 10 bases between them. The CDR3 sequence is 15 residues long.

The genes are TRBV19 and TRBJ1-1; possible D gene TRBD1, 5 bases. The CDR3 has 16 amino acids. The V end was cut by 5 bases, the J end by 1 base, with 17 bases between. Germline V gene lookup returns CDR1 LNHDA and CDR2 SQIVND (reference sequence). CDR3 sequence reads: CASSRQQEAPNTEAFF. The CDR3 DNA follows: TGTGCCAGTAGTCGTCAACAGGAGGCTCCGAACACTGAAGCTTTCTTT.

The genes are TRBV14 and TRBJ2-7; 12 nucleotides line up with TRBD2. The CDR3 contains 16 residues. V lost 1 base to trimming and J lost 4 bases; unmatched junction nucleotides: 5. CDR1 is SGHDN and CDR2 is FVKESK in the germline V gene. The CDR3 is CASSQAPSGRVYEQYF. CDR3 coding DNA: TGTGCCAGCAGCCAAGCCCCTAGCGGGAGGGTTTACGAGCAGTACTTC.

The chain uses TRBV5-4 and TRBJ2-1, with 8 bases aligning to TRBD2. This CDR3 is built from 15 residues. The germline V gene encodes CDR1 SGHNT and CDR2 YYREEE (reference sequence). Trimming at V came to 4 bases and at J to 2 bases, leaving 5 bases not matched to a gene. CDR3 nucleotide sequence: TGTGCCAGCAGCGCTAGCGGGCCAACCTACAATGAGCAGTTCTTC. Translated, it gives CASSASGPTYNEQFF.

This clone has more than one count but fewer than ten. Other DNA sequences from this sample encode an identical CDR3 as well. The chain has TRBV7-9 and TRBJ1-5; D remains unclear. CDR3 length equals 12 residues. The germline V and J ends were trimmed by 6 bases and 0 bases, with 3 bases remaining between them. The V gene's germline CDR1 is SEHNR and CDR2 FQNEAQ (reference sequence). CDR3 bases: TGTGCCAGCAGTCTTAGCAATCAGCCCCAGCATTTT. Encoded protein: CASSLSNQPQHF.

The gene calls are TRBV5-1 and TRBJ2-1; no reliable D call. V was shortened by 4 bases and J by 3 bases, with 8 bases between the two germline ends. Per the germline V gene, CDR1 is SGHRS and CDR2 is YFSETQ. The CDR3 runs 13 residues. This chain's CDR3 is CASSPGNYNEQFF. The CDR3 DNA follows: TGCGCCAGCAGCCCGGGCAACTACAATGAGCAGTTCTTC. Combining the CDR3 with reference TRBV5-1 and TRBJ2-1 gives the whole variable domain KAGVTQTPRYLIKTRGQQVTLSCSPISGHRSVSWYQQTPGQGLQFLFEYFSETQRNKGNFPGRFSGRQFSNSRSEMNVSTLELGDSALYLCASSPGNYNEQFFGPGTRLTVL.

This clone is a singleton in its sample. This sequence joins TRBV18 and TRBJ2-5, with D uncertain. V lost 3 bases, J lost 5 bases, and 10 bases lay in between. The CDR3 loop spans 13 amino acids. From germline, CDR1 is KGHSH and CDR2 LQKENI. CDR3 sequence: CASSPSRWETQYF. DNA of the CDR3: TGTGCCAGCTCACCCAGCAGGTGGGAGACCCAGTACTTC.

J is TRBJ2-7 and V is TRBV7-2; D may match TRBD1 or TRBD2 (5 bases each). Trimming shortened V by 1 base and J by 3 bases, and 13 bases separated the two germline ends. This CDR3 contains 15 residues. Germline V gene lookup returns CDR1 SGHTA and CDR2 FQGNSA. This CDR3 reads CASSLVSQGVYEQYF. CDR3 in DNA: TGTGCCAGCAGCTTAGTAAGCCAGGGAGTCTACGAGCAGTACTTC.

The chain links TRBV6-5 to TRBJ2-6; D uncertain. Trimming took 10 bases from V and 0 from J, leaving 4 bases between them. The CDR3 length is 12 residues. The germline V gene has CDR1 MNHEY and CDR2 SVGAGI. CDR3 sequence: CATISGANVLTF. The CDR3 bases are TGTGCCACCATCTCTGGGGCCAACGTCCTGACTTTC.

The chain recombines TRBV28 with TRBJ1-5; D is uncertain. The CDR3 loop spans 15 amino acids. Between the trimmed V and J ends, which lost 4 bases and 2 bases, there was a span of 12 bases. Germline CDR1 is MDHEN and CDR2 is SYDVKM. CDR3 sequence (DNA): TGTGCCAGCAGTTCTCCCAGGCGGGGCAATCAGCCCCAGCATTTT. This translates into CASSSPRRGNQPQHF.

With respect to this clone: Other DNA variants within this sample encode the same CDR3. The chain joins TRBV9 to TRBJ2-1, with D tentatively TRBD2 (6 bases). Trimming removed 0 bases at V and 4 bases at J, with 8 bases between. This CDR3 has 14 residues. CDR1 and CDR2 (germline): SGDLS, YYNGEE. CDR3 in amino acids: CASSVGSGYNEQFF. The CDR3 nucleotides read TGTGCCAGCAGCGTAGGTAGCGGTTACAATGAGCAGTTCTTC.

J is TRBJ2-7 and V is TRBV5-4; TRBD1 agrees at 8 bases. The trim removed 1 base at V and 1 base at J, leaving 1 base unmatched. CDR1 is SGHNT and CDR2 is YYREEE in the germline V gene (reference sequence). This CDR3 has 14 residues. The CDR3, as DNA: TGTGCCAGCAGCTTGTGGACAGGGTCCTACGAGCAGTACTTC. Amino acids: CASSLWTGSYEQYF.

Turning to this clone: Other DNA sequences in the sample encode the same CDR3. The V call is TRBV27, the J call TRBJ1-5; the D gene is possibly TRBD1 (5 bases). Germline loops: CDR1 MNHEY, CDR2 SMNVEV (reference sequence). The CDR3 has 14 residues. Trimming removed 4 bases at V and 1 base at J, with 8 bases between. The DNA for the CDR3 is TGTGCCAGCAGTTACCGGGGGAGCAATCAGCCCCAGCATTTT. Its translation is CASSYRGSNQPQHF.

The chain has TRBV28 and TRBJ1-2; D possibly corresponds to TRBD1 (5 bases). CDR3 size: 11 residues. With 5 bases removed from V and 8 bases from J, the gap between germline ends came to 9 bases. Germline CDR1 and CDR2: MDHEN and SYDVKM. The CDR3 DNA is TGTGCCAGCAGTGCAGAGGGGGGCTACACCTTC. Its protein is CASSAEGGYTF.

The J gene is TRBJ2-5, the V gene TRBV7-2; the match to TRBD1 covers 10 bases. This CDR3 contains 13 residues. V shed 7 bases, J shed 4 bases, and the junction held 3 bases outside the gene matches. Germline CDR1 and CDR2: SGHTA and FQGNSA. The CDR3 coding sequence is TGTGCCAGCATTCGGGACAGGGGAGAGACCCAGTACTTC. Protein product: CASIRDRGETQYF.

The rearrangement joins TRBV30 to TRBJ2-2, with 10 nucleotides matching TRBD1. Germline V gives CDR1 GTSNPN, CDR2 SVGIG (reference sequence). V lost 8 bases and J lost 5; bases outside the gene matches: 11. CDR3 length equals 15 residues. CDR3 coding DNA: TGTGCCGGGATACCGGGACAGGGGTTGACCGGGGAGCTGTTTTTT. Its translation is CAGIPGQGLTGELFF.